These 19 T cell receptor beta chains share one sample of origin, sequenced in a study of cytomegalovirus exposure and HLA in healthy donors. PCR involved 60 Vbeta and 13 Jbeta primers. Sequencing was performed with immunoSEQ multiplex PCR; in TCRdb, only in-frame clones are kept and a portion is missing. The table shows roughly 150,000 clones, with roughly 65% occurring only once. What was sequenced was PBMCs. These receptor sequences come from a man aged 18 to 30 in good health and CMV-seropositive.

The V call is TRBV5-1, the J call TRBJ1-1, with D tentatively TRBD1 (6 bases). V gave up 0 bases and J gave up 7 bases, with 7 bases separating them. CDR3 length equals 12 residues. Germline CDR1 SGHRS, CDR2 YFSETQ. The CDR3 nucleotides are TGCGCCAGCAGCTTGGCCAGGGGTGAAGCTTTCTTT. It translates to CASSLARGEAFF.

This clone was observed a few times. The rearrangement links TRBV18 to TRBJ1-1; D not resolved. The germline V gene has CDR1 KGHSH and CDR2 LQKENI. The CDR3 loop spans 12 amino acids. Trimming removed 2 bases from V and 5 bases from J, with 6 bases in between. The CDR3 reads CASSPVETEAFF. The DNA of the CDR3 is TGTGCCAGCTCACCAGTCGAGACTGAAGCTTTCTTT.

The chain couples TRBV6-1 to TRBJ2-3; TRBD1 agrees at 12 bases. Germline V gene lookup returns CDR1 MNHNS and CDR2 SASEGT. The ends lost 6 bases at V and 6 bases at J; junction bases unmatched: 7. The CDR3 extends over 15 amino acids. The CDR3 reads CASSTGTGGRDTQYF. The CDR3 region has the DNA TGTGCCAGCAGCACCGGGACAGGGGGCAGGGATACGCAGTATTTT.

V usage is TRBV5-4 and J usage is TRBJ1-2; perhaps TRBD1 as D (5 bases). The CDR3 spans 12 residues. Per the germline V gene, CDR1 is SGHNT and CDR2 is YYREEE (reference sequence). V was shortened by 2 bases and J by 8 bases, with 10 bases between the two germline ends. The CDR3 sequence is CASSFTGDGYTF. CDR3 nucleotide sequence: TGTGCCAGCAGCTTTACGGGGGACGGCTACACCTTC.

This clone was found once. At one of its ends the junction is not consistent with the germline gene, which may arise from a read error. J is TRBJ1-1 and V is TRBV28; D is undetermined. This CDR3 is 12 amino acids long. The germline V gene has CDR1 MDHEN and CDR2 SYDVKM. Here the CDR3 reads CASSLPLGEAGF. CDR3 nucleotides: TGTGCCAGCAGTTTACCGCTTGGGGAGGCAGGCTTT.

V gene TRBV15 combines with J gene TRBJ2-1; possibly TRBD2 for D (5 bases). V lost 1 base and J lost 6, with 13 bases in between. The CDR3 extends over 15 amino acids. CDR1 and CDR2 from the germline V gene are LNHNV and YYDKDF (reference sequence). This CDR3 is CATSRVRGVGNEQFF. In nucleotides, the CDR3 is TGTGCCACCAGCAGAGTCCGGGGAGTTGGCAATGAGCAGTTCTTC.

The gene calls are TRBV5-4 and TRBJ2-5; TRBD2 might be the D (7 bases). Germline values: CDR1 SGHNT, CDR2 YYREEE (reference sequence). This CDR3 has 14 amino acids. The V and J ends lost 0 bases and 5 bases respectively, with 11 bases between them. CDR3 residues: CASSLARGGETQYF. The CDR3 nucleotides are TGTGCCAGCAGCTTGGCAAGGGGGGGGGAGACCCAGTACTTC.

Regarding this clone: This sample includes further DNA sequences coding for the same CDR3. The chain links TRBV30 to TRBJ1-2, with 7 bases aligning to TRBD1. CDR3 length equals 12 residues. Losses at the gene ends were 1 base for V and 8 bases for J; bases not matched to a gene: 4. Germline assignment: CDR1 GTSNPN and CDR2 SVGIG (reference sequence). CDR3 region: CAWSATGIGYTF. CDR3 coding DNA: TGTGCCTGGAGTGCGACAGGGATAGGCTACACCTTC.

This clone has a single count. The CDR3 protein is CASSLGDREGQPQHF. The CDR3, as DNA: TGTGCCAGCAGCCTCGGGGACAGGGAGGGACAGCCCCAGCATTTT. The chain joins TRBV7-9 to TRBJ1-5; the match to TRBD1 covers 9 bases. The germline gives CDR1 SEHNR, CDR2 FQNEAQ (reference sequence). The CDR3 is 15 amino acids. The V and J ends lost 5 bases and 7 bases, in that order; junction bases with no gene match: 9.

The gene calls are TRBV7-8 and TRBJ2-1; 10 bases match TRBD2. From germline, CDR1 is SGHVS and CDR2 FQNEAQ. The CDR3 covers 18 residues. With V trimmed by 1 base and J by 4 bases, 10 bases remained unmatched. CDR3 nucleotides: TGTGCCAGCAGCTTAGGGAGGTGGGCTAGCGGGAGTTACAATGAGCAGTTCTTC. Translation gives CASSLGRWASGSYNEQFF. Full variable domain (remainder filled in from reference TRBV7-8 and TRBJ2-1): GAGVSQSPRYKVAKRGQDVALRCDPISGHVSLFWYQQALGQGPEFLTYFQNEAQLDKSGLPSDRFFAERPEGSVSTLKIQRTQQEDSAVYLCASSLGRWASGSYNEQFFGPGTRLTVL.

The chain uses TRBV5-8 and TRBJ1-2, with 7 bases aligning to TRBD1. The length of the CDR3 is 17 residues. Germline V lookup: CDR1 SGHTS, CDR2 YDEGEE. J gave up 1 base and V 2 bases, and 11 bases lay outside the gene matches. CDR3 sequence: CASSFSTGLGSNYGYTF. In nucleotides, the CDR3 is TGTGCCAGCAGCTTCTCGACAGGGCTAGGGAGTAACTATGGCTACACCTTC.

This chain links TRBV9 with TRBJ2-3; perhaps TRBD1 as D (6 bases). Germline CDR1 reads SGDLS; CDR2 reads YYNGEE. Trimming pared 4 bases from V and 1 base from J, leaving 13 bases between. The CDR3 loop spans 15 amino acids. The CDR3 loop reads CASSYGQTGTDTQYF. The CDR3 DNA sequence: TGTGCCAGCAGCTACGGACAGACTGGCACAGATACGCAGTATTTT.

This clone was counted only a few times. The chain links TRBV7-2 to TRBJ1-1; no definite D call. Germline loops: CDR1 SGHTA, CDR2 FQGNSA. The CDR3 loop spans 14 amino acids. Trimming took 3 bases from V and 7 from J, leaving 15 bases between them. The CDR3 is CASSLVGNGIEAFF. DNA of the CDR3: TGTGCCAGCAGCTTGGTGGGGAACGGGATTGAAGCTTTCTTT.

V usage is TRBV9 and J usage is TRBJ2-3; 9 positions match TRBD2. J gave up 4 bases and V 2 bases, and 5 bases lay outside the gene matches. The V gene's germline CDR1 is SGDLS and CDR2 YYNGEE. The CDR3 runs 15 residues. Here the CDR3 reads CASSVGLAYADTQYF. The CDR3 nucleotides read TGTGCCAGCAGCGTGGGACTAGCTTACGCAGATACGCAGTATTTT.

The CDR3 sequence is CASGLQPQHF. CDR3 bases: TGTGCCAGTGGACTTCAGCCCCAGCATTTT. This chain connects TRBV28 to TRBJ1-5; D remains unclear. Per the germline V gene, CDR1 is MDHEN and CDR2 is SYDVKM. The V gene lost 9 bases and the J gene lost 6 bases, with 6 bases spanning the gap. The CDR3 sequence is 10 residues long.

The chain recombines TRBV7-9 with TRBJ1-1; a weak D match, TRBD1 (6 bases). In germline, CDR1 is SEHNR, CDR2 FQNEAQ (reference sequence). The CDR3 is 16 amino acids. Trimming cost V 5 bases and J 6 bases, with 22 bases left between them. In DNA, the CDR3 is TGTGCCAGCAGCACTTGGACAGCCCTGGGAGTGTCTGAAGCTTTCTTT. Its protein is CASSTWTALGVSEAFF.

This clone occurred once. The chain uses TRBV6-1 and TRBJ1-2, with a possible D match to TRBD1 (6 bases). The CDR3 totals 14 residues. The germline V and J ends were trimmed by 5 bases and 4 bases, with 14 bases remaining between them. Per germline, CDR1 MNHNS and CDR2 SASEGT. DNA of the CDR3: TGTGCCAGCAGTACGGGACAAGAACTCTATGGCTACACCTTC. It codes for CASSTGQELYGYTF.

This clone was counted between two and nine times. The J gene is TRBJ2-1, the V gene TRBV7-2, with 10 bases that match TRBD2. Germline V gene data show CDR1 as SGHTA and CDR2 as FQGNSA. The J segment lost 6 bases and the V segment lost 6 bases, leaving 8 bases of the junction unmatched. The CDR3 has 15 amino acids. CDR3 protein: CASRSRLAGFNEQFF. In nucleotides, the CDR3 is TGTGCCAGCAGGAGTAGACTAGCGGGTTTCAATGAGCAGTTCTTC. Using reference TRBV7-2 and TRBJ2-1 for the parts outside the CDR3, the full variable domain is GAGVSQSPSNKVTEKGKDVELRCDPISGHTALYWYRQSLGQGLEFLIYFQGNSAPDKSGLPSDRFSAERTGGSVSTLTIQRTQQEDSAVYLCASRSRLAGFNEQFFGPGTRLTVL.

This chain uses TRBV10-1 with TRBJ2-1, with D possibly matching TRBD2 (6 bases). The V and J ends lost 0 bases and 7 bases respectively, with 10 bases between them. The CDR3 totals 14 residues. The germline gives CDR1 WNHNN, CDR2 SYGVQD (reference sequence). The DNA of the CDR3 is TGCGCCAGCAGTGAGTCCGGGAGTGGAAATGAGCAGTTCTTC. Protein: CASSESGSGNEQFF.